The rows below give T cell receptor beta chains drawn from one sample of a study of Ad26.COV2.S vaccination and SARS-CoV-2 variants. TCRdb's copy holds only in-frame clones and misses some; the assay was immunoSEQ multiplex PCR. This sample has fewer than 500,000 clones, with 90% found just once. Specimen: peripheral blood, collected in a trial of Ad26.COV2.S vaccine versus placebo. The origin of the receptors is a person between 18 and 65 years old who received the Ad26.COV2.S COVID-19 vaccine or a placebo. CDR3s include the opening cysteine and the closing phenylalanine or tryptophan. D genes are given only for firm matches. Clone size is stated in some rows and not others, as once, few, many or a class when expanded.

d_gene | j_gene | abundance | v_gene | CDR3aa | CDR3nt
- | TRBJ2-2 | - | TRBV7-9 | CASSQEELFF | TGTGCCAGCAGCCAAGAGGAACTGTTTTTT
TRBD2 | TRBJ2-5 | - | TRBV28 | CASSFGRGSGRTGAQYF | TGTGCCAGCAGTTTTGGCCGAGGGAGCGGGAGGACCGGGGCCCAGTACTTC
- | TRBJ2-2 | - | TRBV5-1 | CASRSAGEWTGELFF | TGCGCCAGCAGATCCGCCGGGGAGTGGACCGGGGAGCTGTTTTTT
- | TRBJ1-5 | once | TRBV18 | CASSEGGQPQHF | TGTGCCAGCTCAGAAGGGGGGCAGCCCCAGCATTTT
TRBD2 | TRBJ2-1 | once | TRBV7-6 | CASSLGLAGGPWAYNEQFF | TGTGCCAGCAGCTTAGGACTAGCGGGAGGGCCATGGGCCTACAATGAGCAGTTCTTC
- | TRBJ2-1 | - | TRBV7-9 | CASSFGWNPKGEQFF | TGTGCCAGCAGCTTCGGATGGAACCCCAAGGGTGAGCAGTTCTTC
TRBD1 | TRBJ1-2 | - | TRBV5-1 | CASSLGTGGQLGYGYTF | TGCGCCAGCAGCTTGGGAACAGGGGGCCAGTTGGGATATGGCTACACCTTC
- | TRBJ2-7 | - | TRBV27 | CASSTPTRQKTYEQYF | TGTGCCAGCAGTACCCCGACTCGTCAGAAAACCTACGAGCAGTACTTC
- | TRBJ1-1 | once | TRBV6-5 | CARDDDTEAFF | TGTGCCAGAGACGACGACACTGAAGCTTTCTTT
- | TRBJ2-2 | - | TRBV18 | CASSPGVNTGELFF | TGTGCCAGCTCACCGGGTGTAAACACCGGGGAGCTGTTTTTT
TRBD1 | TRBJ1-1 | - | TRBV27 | CASSSPGGTEAFF | TGTGCCAGCAGTTCTCCAGGGGGCACTGAAGCTTTCTTT
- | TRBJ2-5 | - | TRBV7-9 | CASSRLGETQYF | TGTGCCAGCAGCAGGTTGGGAGAGACCCAGTACTTC
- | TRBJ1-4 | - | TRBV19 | CASSIGFRVGAEKLFF | TGTGCCAGTAGTATAGGGTTCCGTGTTGGAGCTGAAAAACTGTTTTTT
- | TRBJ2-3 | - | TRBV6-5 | CASSLRGLNTDTQYF | TGTGCCAGCAGTTTAAGGGGTTTGAACACAGATACGCAGTATTTT
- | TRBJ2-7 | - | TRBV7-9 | CAIGGGRDEQYF | TGTGCCATTGGAGGGGGACGGGACGAGCAGTACTTC
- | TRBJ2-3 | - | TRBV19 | CASSIARVSRRDTQYF | TGTGCCAGTAGTATAGCGCGGGTCTCCCGCCGGGATACGCAGTATTTT
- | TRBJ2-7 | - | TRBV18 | CASSPLSGGGSREQYF | TGTGCCAGCTCACCACTCTCAGGGGGGGGGAGCCGCGAGCAGTACTTC
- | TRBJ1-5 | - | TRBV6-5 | CASRIGHSNQPQHF | TGTGCCAGCCGGATCGGGCATAGCAATCAGCCCCAGCATTTT
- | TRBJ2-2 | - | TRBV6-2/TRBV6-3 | CASSKISMNTGELFF | TGTGCCAGCAGCAAAATCTCAATGAACACCGGGGAGCTGTTTTTT
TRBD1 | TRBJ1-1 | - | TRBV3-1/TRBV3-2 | CASSQANRGTEAFF | TGTGCCAGCAGCCAAGCAAACAGGGGTACTGAAGCTTTCTTT
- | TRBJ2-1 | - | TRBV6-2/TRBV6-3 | CASSYRPGNEQFF | TGTGCCAGCAGTTACAGACCGGGCAATGAGCAGTTCTTC
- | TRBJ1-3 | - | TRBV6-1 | CASSEWGRGSGNTIYF | TGTGCCAGCAGTGAATGGGGCAGGGGCTCTGGAAACACCATATATTTT
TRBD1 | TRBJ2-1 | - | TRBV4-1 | CASSHPDREAAEQFF | TGCGCCAGCAGCCACCCCGACAGGGAAGCGGCTGAGCAGTTCTTC
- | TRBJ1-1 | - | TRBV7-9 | CASSLGKGSPRGTEAFF | TGTGCCAGCAGCTTAGGGAAGGGATCCCCCCGCGGCACTGAAGCTTTCTTT
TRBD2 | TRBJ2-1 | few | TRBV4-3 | CASSQGLAGGYNEQFF | TGCGCCAGCAGCCAAGGACTAGCGGGAGGGTACAATGAGCAGTTCTTC
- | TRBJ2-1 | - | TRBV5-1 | CASSLPSSSYNEQFF | TGCGCCAGCAGCTTGCCTAGCAGCTCCTACAATGAGCAGTTCTTC
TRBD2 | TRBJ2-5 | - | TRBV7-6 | CASSTGLAGLQETQYF | TGTGCCAGCAGCACAGGACTAGCGGGCCTCCAAGAGACCCAGTACTTC
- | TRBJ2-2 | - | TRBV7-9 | CASSLAGGGYTGELFF | TGTGCCAGCAGCTTAGCCGGTGGAGGCTACACCGGGGAGCTGTTTTTT
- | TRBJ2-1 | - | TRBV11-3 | CASSLGGQGSYNEQFF | TGTGCCAGCAGCTTAGGGGGGCAAGGGTCCTACAATGAGCAGTTCTTC
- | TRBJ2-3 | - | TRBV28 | CASSAARGPMLNTQYF | TGTGCCAGCAGTGCCGCCCGGGGGCCGATGTTGAATACGCAGTATTTT
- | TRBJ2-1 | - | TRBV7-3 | CASSLTGSSYNEQFF | TGTGCCAGCAGCCTTACCGGGAGCTCCTACAATGAGCAGTTCTTC
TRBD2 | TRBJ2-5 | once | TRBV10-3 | CAISRLAGGQETQYF | TGTGCCATCAGTCGACTAGCGGGAGGACAAGAGACCCAGTACTTC
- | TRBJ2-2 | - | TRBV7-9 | CASSPRETGELFF | TGTGCCAGCAGCCCCCGGGAAACCGGGGAGCTGTTTTTT
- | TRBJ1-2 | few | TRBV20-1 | CSVPGTGYTF | TGCAGTGTCCCAGGGACGGGCTACACCTTC
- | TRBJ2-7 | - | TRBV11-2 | CASRHSNYEQYF | TGTGCCAGCAGACACTCAAATTACGAGCAGTACTTC
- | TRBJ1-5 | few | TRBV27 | CASGPYLPQHF | TGTGCCAGCGGACCCTATCTGCCCCAGCATTTT
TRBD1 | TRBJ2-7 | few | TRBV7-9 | CASSWGQSYEQYF | TGTGCCAGCAGCTGGGGACAGTCCTACGAGCAGTACTTC
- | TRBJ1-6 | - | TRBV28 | CASFNPGSSYNSPLHF | TGTGCCAGCTTTAACCCAGGGTCATCCTATAATTCACCCCTCCACTTT
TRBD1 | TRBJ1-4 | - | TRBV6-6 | CASRDRGVGNEKLFF | TGTGCCAGCAGGGACAGGGGTGTTGGTAATGAAAAACTGTTTTTT
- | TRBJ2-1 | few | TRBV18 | CASSPPSRQDSEQFF | TGTGCCAGCTCACCACCTTCACGACAGGATTCAGAGCAGTTCTTC
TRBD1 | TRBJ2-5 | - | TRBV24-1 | CATSDRYRTGSQETQYF | TGTGCCACCAGTGATCGCTATAGGACAGGGAGCCAAGAGACCCAGTACTTC
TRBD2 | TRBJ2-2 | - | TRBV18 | CASSPPEGGPSTGELFF | TGTGCCAGCTCACCACCGGAGGGAGGGCCAAGCACCGGGGAGCTGTTTTTT
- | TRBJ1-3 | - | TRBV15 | CATSRELGDTIYF | TGTGCCACCAGCAGAGAATTGGGGGACACCATATATTTT
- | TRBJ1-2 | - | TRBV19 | CASRTQQSNYGYTF | TGTGCCAGTAGGACACAACAGTCTAACTATGGCTACACCTTC
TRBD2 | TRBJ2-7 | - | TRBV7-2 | CASSSEGRVTSYEQYF | TGTGCCAGCAGCTCCGAGGGGAGGGTTACCTCCTACGAGCAGTACTTC
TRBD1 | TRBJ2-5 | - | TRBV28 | CASSDRDKETQYF | TGTGCCAGCAGCGACAGGGATAAAGAGACCCAGTACTTC
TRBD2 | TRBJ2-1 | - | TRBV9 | CASSPTGTSGRNEQFF | TGTGCCAGCAGCCCAACCGGGACTAGCGGGAGAAATGAGCAGTTCTTC
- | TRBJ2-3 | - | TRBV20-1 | CSASKDTQYF | TGCAGTGCTAGTAAGGATACGCAGTATTTT
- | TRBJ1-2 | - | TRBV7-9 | CASSLVAGISGYTF | TGTGCCAGCAGCTTAGTAGCAGGGATTTCTGGCTACACCTTC
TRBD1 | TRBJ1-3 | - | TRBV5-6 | CASSWDRGFVGNTIYF | TGTGCCAGCAGCTGGGACAGGGGGTTCGTCGGAAACACCATATATTTT